The sequence of this T cell receptor beta chain was determined in a study of CD8 T cells in ankylosing spondylitis. The study's findings and limits: Clones linked to the disease showed a CD8+ phenotype. They occurred at relatively low frequencies in peripheral blood.

In germline, CDR1 is PRHDT, CDR2 FYEKMQ (reference sequence). V lost 5 bases and J lost 5, with 18 bases in between. The CDR3 contains 15 residues. This clonotype has only a few counts. What it recognizes is unknown. Quantitative 5'-RACE was performed with molecular barcodes, and it yielded the TCR beta libraries. TCRdb itself ran the 5' RACE reads through MiXCR, one entry per CDR3 protein. The repertoire holds 250,000 or so distinct CDR3 sequences, with approximately 24% as singletons. The source is a male donor with ankylosing spondylitis or in good health (not recorded which). The sequenced sample consisted of blood, either unsorted or a sorted T cell fraction (not recorded which). This chain connects TRBV13 to TRBJ1-1; D is possibly TRBD1 (6 bases). The CDR3 spells CASSSFGGRRTEAFF. CDR3 DNA sequence: TGTGCCAGCAGCAGTTTTGGGGGGCGCAGGACTGAAGCTTTCTTT.